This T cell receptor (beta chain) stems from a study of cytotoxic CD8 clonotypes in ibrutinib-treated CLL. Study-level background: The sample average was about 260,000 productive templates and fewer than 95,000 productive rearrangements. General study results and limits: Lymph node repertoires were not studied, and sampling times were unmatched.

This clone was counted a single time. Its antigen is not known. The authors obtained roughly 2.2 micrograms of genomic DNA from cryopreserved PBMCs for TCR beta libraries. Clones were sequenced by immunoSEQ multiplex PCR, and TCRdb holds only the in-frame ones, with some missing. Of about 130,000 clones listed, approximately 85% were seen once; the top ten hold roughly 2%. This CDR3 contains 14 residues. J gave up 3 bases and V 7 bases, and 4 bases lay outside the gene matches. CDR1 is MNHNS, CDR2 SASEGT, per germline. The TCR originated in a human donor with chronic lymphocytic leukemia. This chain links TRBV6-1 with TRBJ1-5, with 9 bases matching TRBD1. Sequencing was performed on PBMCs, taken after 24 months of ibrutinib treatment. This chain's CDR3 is CASTGQGINQPQHF. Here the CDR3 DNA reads TGTGCCAGCACTGGACAGGGGATCAATCAGCCCCAGCATTTT.